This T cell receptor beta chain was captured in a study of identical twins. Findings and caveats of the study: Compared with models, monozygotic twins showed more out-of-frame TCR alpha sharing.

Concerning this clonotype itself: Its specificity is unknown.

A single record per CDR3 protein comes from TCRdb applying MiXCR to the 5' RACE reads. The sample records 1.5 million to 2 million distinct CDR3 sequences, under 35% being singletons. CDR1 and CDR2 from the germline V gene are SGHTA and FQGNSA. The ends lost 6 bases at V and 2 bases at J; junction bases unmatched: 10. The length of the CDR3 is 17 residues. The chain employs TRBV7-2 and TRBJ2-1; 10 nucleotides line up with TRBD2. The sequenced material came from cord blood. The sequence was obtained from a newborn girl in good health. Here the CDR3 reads CASSLRTSGSPYNEQFF. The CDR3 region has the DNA TGTGCCAGCAGTTTACGGACTAGCGGTAGCCCCTACAATGAGCAGTTCTTC.